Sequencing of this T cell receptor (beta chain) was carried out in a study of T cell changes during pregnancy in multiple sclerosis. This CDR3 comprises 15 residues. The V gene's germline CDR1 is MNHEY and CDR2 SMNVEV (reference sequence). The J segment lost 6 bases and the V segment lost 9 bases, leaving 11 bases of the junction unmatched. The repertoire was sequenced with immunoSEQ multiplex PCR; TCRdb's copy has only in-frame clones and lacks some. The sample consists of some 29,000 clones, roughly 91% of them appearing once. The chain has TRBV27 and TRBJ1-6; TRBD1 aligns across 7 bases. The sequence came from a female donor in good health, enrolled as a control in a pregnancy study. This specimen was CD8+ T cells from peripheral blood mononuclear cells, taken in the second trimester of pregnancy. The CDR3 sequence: CASSPMGTANSPLHF. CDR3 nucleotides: TGTGCCAGTTCTCCCATGGGGACAGCTAATTCACCCCTCCACTTT.